The entry below gives a single T cell receptor (beta chain) sequence along with its context. Its antigen is currently not known. Base qualities are missing; no much larger clone stands one base away. The CDR3 holds 15 amino acids from the cysteine to the phenylalanine. The entry retains the CDR3 DNA only, 45 bases that are in frame from base 1. Per the germline V gene, SGHTA is the CDR1 and FQGNSA is the CDR2. V loses 3 bases of germline sequence and J loses 4 bases, and the interval between the two ends is 12 bases. This entry comes from a study of molecular identifiers for immune sequencing clone quantification listed by TCRdb under 2018. Broadly, across the study: For a replicate experiment, RNA from roughly 20,000 or 100,000 naive CD8 T cells was divided into five aliquots, and four of the five aliquots were sequenced. This methods study used CD8 T cells to benchmark TCR RNA copy counting and molecular-identifier clustering-based TCR repertoire sequencing (MIDCIRS). General findings and caveats noted by the study authors: When barcode sub-clustering was omitted, TCR diversity was inflated by chimeric consensus sequences, with chimeras reaching as high as 47%. In CMV-specific effector cells, clones with more than 20 RNA copies accounted for over 99% of molecules, whereas in naive cells such clones accounted for under 1%. Naive libraries contained spiked-in Jurkat TCR RNA (approximately ten copies' worth), which is not part of the donor repertoire. A single cell's worth of spiked-in Jurkat TCR RNA was reported detectable even among 850,000 to 1,000,000 naive CD8 T cells. Highly expanded clone sizes could be underestimated because identical TCR molecules may share a barcode. Modeling estimated 3 to 3.5 recovered TCR RNA copies per cell, compared with 9.5 to 10 by digital PCR, which implies roughly 30% capture efficiency.

Libraries of naive CD8 T cells were built from about 20,000 to 1,000,000 sorted cells, with 10%, 30% or 50% of the purified RNA used. Naive CD8 T cells were FACS-sorted as CD8+CD4-CCR7+CD45RA+ on a BD FACSAria II into RLT Plus buffer. To test detection sensitivity, Jurkat RNA equivalent to nine to ten TCR copies was spiked into samples of roughly 18,000-1,100,000 naive CD8 T cells. Enrichment of CD8 T cells was done with RosetteSep CD8+ T Cell Enrichment Cocktail plus Ficoll-Paque, and ACK red cell lysis came afterward. Libraries were built with PCR. These reads were obtained on an Illumina HiSeq 4000. Bulk TCR libraries were generated as previously described, with the TCR primers listed in Table S5 used. Total RNA was purified with the Qiagen AllPrep DNA/RNA kit. Before any analysis, reads coming from multiple sequencing runs of the same library were combined into one pool. The authors' analysis ran thus. Reads were retained only if an exact TCR constant sequence was present, and the retained reads were trimmed to 150 nt and grouped according to their 12-nt molecular barcodes. Within each barcode group, reads were sub-clustered at a 15% Levenshtein threshold, and quality-weighted consensus sequences were built per RNA molecule. Non-functional sequences were filtered out, along with any lower-count sequence sitting one edit away from another sequence. Based on a fit of two negative binomial distributions, barcode sub-clusters having less than 20% of the maximum read count were discarded. The public reads were reanalyzed by TCRdb: fastp trimming at Q25, MiXCR alignment, in-frame beta chains only. Rows with a matching CDR3 protein are joined into one entry that keeps the most common DNA and genes. It is TCRdb's table, rather than the study itself, that gives the V and J calls and clone size. Recorded for this sample are roughly 86,000 distinct CDR3 sequences; 15% to 20% of them occurred a single time. Of the sample, roughly 0.8% falls within the top ten clones.

The chain was built from TRBV7-2 and TRBJ2-2; a tentative D call is TRBD2 (5 bases match). The sample comprised naive CD8+ T cells from blood, with Jurkat cell RNA spiked in. The label giving this sample's cell subset or site can be read as: FACS-sorted CD8+CD4-CCR7+CD45RA+ naive T cells. The TCR sequence derives from a human donor in good health. Some libraries in this study had Jurkat cell RNA spiked in. Here is the DNA: TGTGCCAGCAGCTTTGGCCCCCGGGGCACCGGGGAGCTGTTTTTT. This is translated as CASSFGPRGTGELFF.